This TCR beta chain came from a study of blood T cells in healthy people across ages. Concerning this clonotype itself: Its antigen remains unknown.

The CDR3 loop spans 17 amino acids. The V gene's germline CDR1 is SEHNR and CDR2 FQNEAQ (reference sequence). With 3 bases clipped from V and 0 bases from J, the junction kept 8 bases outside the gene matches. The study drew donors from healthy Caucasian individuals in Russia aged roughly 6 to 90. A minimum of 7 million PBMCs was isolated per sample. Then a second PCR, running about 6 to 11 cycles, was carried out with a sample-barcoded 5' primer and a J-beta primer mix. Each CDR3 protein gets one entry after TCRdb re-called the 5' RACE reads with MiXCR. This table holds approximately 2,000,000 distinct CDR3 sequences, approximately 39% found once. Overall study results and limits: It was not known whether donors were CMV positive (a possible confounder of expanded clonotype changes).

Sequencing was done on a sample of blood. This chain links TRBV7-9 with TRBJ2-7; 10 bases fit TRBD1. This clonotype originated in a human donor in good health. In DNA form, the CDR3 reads TGTGCCAGCAGCTTTCCCGGGACAGGGGAACTCTCCTACGAGCAGTACTTC. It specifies CASSFPGTGELSYEQYF.